This T cell receptor beta chain originates from a study of Graves' ophthalmopathy and Graves' hyperthyroidism. RNA transcripts yielded amplified TCR beta CDR3 regions. The first round was an RT-PCR with HTBI primers, and the second round was a multiplex PCR. From the multiplex PCR reads, TCRdb called clonotypes with MiXCR, one entry per CDR3 protein. The repertoire holds over a million distinct CDR3 sequences, with about 40% as singletons. The authors diagnosed from clinical symptoms, serum thyroxine, TRAb, thyroid ultrasound and orbital computed tomography. The ends lost 8 bases at V and 5 bases at J; junction bases unmatched: 10. The germline V gene has CDR1 DFQATT and CDR2 SNEGSKA (reference sequence). This CDR3 has 13 amino acids.

This chain joins TRBV20-1 and TRBJ2-7; 9 bases line up with TRBD1. What was sequenced was peripheral blood or thyroid tissue (not recorded which). The source is an adult man with Graves' hyperthyroidism. The CDR3 DNA reads as TGCAGTCCTAATTGGGACAGGGACCACGAGCAGTACTTC. It is translated as CSPNWDRDHEQYF.